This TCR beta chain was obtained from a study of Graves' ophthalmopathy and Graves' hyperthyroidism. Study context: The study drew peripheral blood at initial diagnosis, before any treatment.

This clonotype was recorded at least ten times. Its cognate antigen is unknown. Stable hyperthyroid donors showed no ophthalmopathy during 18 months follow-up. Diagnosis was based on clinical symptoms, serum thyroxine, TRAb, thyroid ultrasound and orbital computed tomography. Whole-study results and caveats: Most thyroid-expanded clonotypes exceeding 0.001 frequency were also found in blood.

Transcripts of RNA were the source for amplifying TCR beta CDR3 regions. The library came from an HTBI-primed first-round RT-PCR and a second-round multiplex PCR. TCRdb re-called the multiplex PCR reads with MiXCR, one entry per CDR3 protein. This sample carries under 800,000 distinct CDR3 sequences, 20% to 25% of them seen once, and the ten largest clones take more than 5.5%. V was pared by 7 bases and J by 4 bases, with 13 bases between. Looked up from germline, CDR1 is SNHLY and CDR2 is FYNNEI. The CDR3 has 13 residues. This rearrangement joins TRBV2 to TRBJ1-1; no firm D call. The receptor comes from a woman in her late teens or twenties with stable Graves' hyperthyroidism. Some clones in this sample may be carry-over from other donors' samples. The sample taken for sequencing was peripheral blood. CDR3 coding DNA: TGTGCCAGCACCCGGACGGAGAGCACTGAAGCTTTCTTT. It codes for CASTRTESTEAFF. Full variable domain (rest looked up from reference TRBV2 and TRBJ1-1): EPEVTQTPSHQVTQMGQEVILRCVPISNHLYFYWYRQILGQKVEFLVSFYNNEISEKSEIFDDQFSVERPDGSNFTLKIRSTKLEDSAMYFCASTRTESTEAFFGQGTRLTVV.